Sequencing of this T cell receptor beta chain was carried out in a study of cytomegalovirus exposure and HLA in healthy donors. Findings and caveats of the study: For most subjects, TCR beta sequences were reported to predict HLA-A and HLA-B alleles with accuracy. V- and J-gene trimming of TCR beta was linked (in a later analysis) to a missense DCLRE1C variant.

The CDR3 loop spans 12 amino acids. The germline V and J ends were trimmed by 5 bases and 4 bases, with 6 bases remaining between them. The germline V gene has CDR1 MDHEN and CDR2 SYDVKM. PCR primers comprised 60 Vbeta and 13 Jbeta primers. Here immunoSEQ multiplex PCR was the method, and the copy in TCRdb shows in-frame clones only, minus some. Of about 150,000 clones in the sample, 60% to 85% were seen once. This clone was seen a handful of times. Its matching antigen is unknown. V is TRBV28 and J is TRBJ1-5, with D uncertain. The source material was PBMCs. The receptor was derived from a woman aged 35 to 49 in good health and CMV-seropositive. The CDR3 sequence is CASSVLNQPQHF. The CDR3 DNA reads TGTGCCAGCAGTGTCCTAAATCAGCCCCAGCATTTT.